Listed below are T cell receptor beta chains from one sample, sequenced in a study of blood T cells in healthy people across ages. Each CDR3 protein is one row after TCRdb ran MiXCR on the 5' RACE reads. Seen here are about 2 million distinct CDR3 sequences, around half observed once, and the top ten hold about 2.1%. Sequenced input: blood. The receptor source for this set is a woman aged 40 to 50 in good health. Each CDR3 is given with its conserved first and last residue. Each record gives: D gene, clone size, J gene, CDR3 length, V gene, CDR3 DNA, CDR3 protein. A D gene is named only where the DNA matches it firmly. Clone size is given for some rows only: seen once, a few or many times, or a class if the clone is expanded.

d_gene: TRBD2
abundance: NA
j_gene: TRBJ2-3
len: 15
v_gene: TRBV29-1
CDR3nt: TGCAGCGTTTTTTTAGCGGGGGACCGCACAGATACGCAGTATTTT
CDR3aa: CSVFLAGDRTDTQYF

d_gene: TRBD1
abundance: NA
j_gene: TRBJ1-1
len: 12
v_gene: TRBV6-2/TRBV6-3
CDR3nt: TGTGCCAGCGGGGACAGTCTCACTGAAGCTTTCTTT
CDR3aa: CASGDSLTEAFF

d_gene: TRBD1
abundance: NA
j_gene: TRBJ2-4
len: 17
v_gene: TRBV6-5
CDR3nt: TGTGCCAGCAGTTACTCTGGGACAGGGGGCGACAAAAACATTCAGTACTTC
CDR3aa: CASSYSGTGGDKNIQYF

d_gene: TRBD1
abundance: few
j_gene: TRBJ2-5
len: 16
v_gene: TRBV6-5
CDR3nt: TGTGCCAGCAGTAGTCCCGGGACAGGGATTCAAGAGACCCAGTACTTC
CDR3aa: CASSSPGTGIQETQYF

d_gene: NA
abundance: NA
j_gene: TRBJ2-7
len: 15
v_gene: TRBV5-1
CDR3nt: TGCGCCAGCAGCTTGGCCGGGGAGGCTACCTACGAGCAGTACTTC
CDR3aa: CASSLAGEATYEQYF

d_gene: TRBD2
abundance: NA
j_gene: TRBJ2-3
len: 15
v_gene: TRBV5-6
CDR3nt: TGTGCCAGCAGCTTCCCTAGCGGGGGAAAAGATACGCAGTATTTT
CDR3aa: CASSFPSGGKDTQYF

d_gene: NA
abundance: NA
j_gene: TRBJ2-7
len: 15
v_gene: TRBV6-5
CDR3nt: TGTGCCAGCAGTTACTCGAAGGGGCGGATCTACGAGCAGTACTTC
CDR3aa: CASSYSKGRIYEQYF

d_gene: TRBD1
abundance: NA
j_gene: TRBJ2-6
len: 17
v_gene: TRBV12-3/TRBV12-4
CDR3nt: TGTACCAGCAGCCCCGGGACAGGGGCGTCTGGGGCCAACGTCCTGACTTTC
CDR3aa: CTSSPGTGASGANVLTF

d_gene: TRBD1
abundance: NA
j_gene: TRBJ1-2
len: 13
v_gene: TRBV20-1
CDR3nt: TGCAGTGCTGGACAGGGGACCGGCTATGGCTACACCTTC
CDR3aa: CSAGQGTGYGYTF

d_gene: NA
abundance: NA
j_gene: TRBJ1-1
len: 16
v_gene: TRBV7-2
CDR3nt: TGTGCCAGCAGCTCTTCTATTGCAGGGACTCGAGCTGAAGCTTTCTTT
CDR3aa: CASSSSIAGTRAEAFF

d_gene: NA
abundance: NA
j_gene: TRBJ2-5
len: 15
v_gene: TRBV11-2
CDR3nt: TGTGCCAGCAGCCCATCAGGGACGGCCGAGGAGACCCAGTACTTC
CDR3aa: CASSPSGTAEETQYF

d_gene: NA
abundance: few
j_gene: TRBJ2-3
len: 10
v_gene: TRBV29-1
CDR3nt: TGCAGCGTTTACATAGATACGCAGTATTTT
CDR3aa: CSVYIDTQYF

d_gene: NA
abundance: once
j_gene: TRBJ2-1
len: 15
v_gene: TRBV20-1
CDR3nt: TGCAGTGCTAGGGGGGTAGCTAGCGAGTACAATGAGCAGTTCTTC
CDR3aa: CSARGVASEYNEQFF

d_gene: TRBD1
abundance: NA
j_gene: TRBJ1-2
len: 18
v_gene: TRBV4-3
CDR3nt: TGCGCCAGCAGCCAAGAAGGGACAGGGGGATCCGTAGGCTATGGCTACACCTTC
CDR3aa: CASSQEGTGGSVGYGYTF

d_gene: TRBD1
abundance: few
j_gene: TRBJ2-7
len: 17
v_gene: TRBV28
CDR3nt: TGTGCCAGCACTAGTGATGGGACAGGGGGCCCAGGGTCCGAGCAGTACTTC
CDR3aa: CASTSDGTGGPGSEQYF

d_gene: NA
abundance: NA
j_gene: TRBJ2-1
len: 12
v_gene: TRBV4-3
CDR3nt: TGCGCCAGCGGTGACAGTTACAATGAGCAGTTCTTC
CDR3aa: CASGDSYNEQFF

d_gene: TRBD1
abundance: NA
j_gene: TRBJ2-6
len: 15
v_gene: TRBV28
CDR3nt: TGTGCCAGCAGAACTGGGACAGTTGGGGCCAACGTCCTGACTTTC
CDR3aa: CASRTGTVGANVLTF

d_gene: TRBD1
abundance: few
j_gene: TRBJ2-3
len: 16
v_gene: TRBV15
CDR3nt: TGTGCCACCAGGGAGACCGGGACAGGCTTCACAGATACGCAGTATTTT
CDR3aa: CATRETGTGFTDTQYF

d_gene: NA
abundance: NA
j_gene: TRBJ2-3
len: 13
v_gene: TRBV6-1
CDR3nt: TGTGCCAGCAGTGACGGGTACCCAGATACGCAGTATTTT
CDR3aa: CASSDGYPDTQYF

d_gene: TRBD2
abundance: NA
j_gene: TRBJ2-3
len: 16
v_gene: TRBV3-1
CDR3nt: TGTGCCAGCAGCCAAGTAGCGGGGGCTAGCACAGATACGCAGTATTTT
CDR3aa: CASSQVAGASTDTQYF

d_gene: NA
abundance: NA
j_gene: TRBJ1-2
len: 15
v_gene: TRBV5-5
CDR3nt: TGTGCCAGCAGCTTGGATGGCAGCGCTAACTATGGCTACACCTTC
CDR3aa: CASSLDGSANYGYTF

d_gene: TRBD1
abundance: NA
j_gene: TRBJ2-3
len: 13
v_gene: TRBV29-1
CDR3nt: TGCAGCGCGGGACAGGGGGCGATGGATACGCAGTATTTT
CDR3aa: CSAGQGAMDTQYF

d_gene: NA
abundance: few
j_gene: TRBJ2-1
len: 17
v_gene: TRBV6-6
CDR3nt: TGTGCCAGCTTGAGGAGCCCAGAAGCCTTCTCCTACAATGAGCAGTTCTTC
CDR3aa: CASLRSPEAFSYNEQFF

d_gene: TRBD1
abundance: NA
j_gene: TRBJ1-2
len: 13
v_gene: TRBV7-2
CDR3nt: TGTGCCAGCAGCTTCGACAGGGCCTTTGGCTACACCTTC
CDR3aa: CASSFDRAFGYTF

d_gene: TRBD2
abundance: NA
j_gene: TRBJ2-5
len: 17
v_gene: TRBV4-2
CDR3nt: TGTGCCAGCAGCCAAGAAACTAGCGGGGTCGGGAAAGAGACCCAGTACTTC
CDR3aa: CASSQETSGVGKETQYF

d_gene: NA
abundance: NA
j_gene: TRBJ1-2
len: 14
v_gene: TRBV7-9
CDR3nt: TGTGCCAGCAGCTTAGGTGCGGTGACCTATGGCTACACCTTC
CDR3aa: CASSLGAVTYGYTF

d_gene: NA
abundance: NA
j_gene: TRBJ1-5
len: 16
v_gene: TRBV7-2
CDR3nt: TGTGCCAGCAGCTTAGGGGCCCGACGCAGCAATCAGCCCCAGCATTTT
CDR3aa: CASSLGARRSNQPQHF

d_gene: NA
abundance: NA
j_gene: TRBJ1-2
len: 14
v_gene: TRBV4-2
CDR3nt: TGTGCCAGCAGCCCCCTGGGAGGCAATGGCGGCTACACCTTC
CDR3aa: CASSPLGGNGGYTF

d_gene: TRBD1
abundance: NA
j_gene: TRBJ2-4
len: 18
v_gene: TRBV6-2/TRBV6-3
CDR3nt: TGTGCCAGCAGTAGGGGCCTCCAGGGGGCTTTAGCCAAAAACATTCAGTACTTC
CDR3aa: CASSRGLQGALAKNIQYF

d_gene: TRBD2
abundance: NA
j_gene: TRBJ2-3
len: 18
v_gene: TRBV20-1
CDR3nt: TGCAGTGCTAGAGTCCCCCGTGGAGCGGGGGGACCCACAGATACGCAGTATTTT
CDR3aa: CSARVPRGAGGPTDTQYF

d_gene: TRBD2
abundance: NA
j_gene: TRBJ2-5
len: 15
v_gene: TRBV5-1
CDR3nt: TGCGCCAGCAGCTTCGGACTAGTGAGCCAAGAGACCCGGTACTTC
CDR3aa: CASSFGLVSQETRYF

d_gene: NA
abundance: NA
j_gene: TRBJ2-7
len: 14
v_gene: TRBV4-3
CDR3nt: TGCGCCAGCAGCCAATCCCAGGGGAGGCACGAGCAGTACTTC
CDR3aa: CASSQSQGRHEQYF

d_gene: NA
abundance: NA
j_gene: TRBJ1-2
len: 13
v_gene: TRBV2
CDR3nt: TGTGCCAGCAGTGAAGGCCAGGGCAGTGGCTACACCTTC
CDR3aa: CASSEGQGSGYTF

d_gene: TRBD1
abundance: NA
j_gene: TRBJ2-3
len: 13
v_gene: TRBV13
CDR3nt: TGTGCCAGCAAACAGGGGGCCGTTGATACGCAGTATTTT
CDR3aa: CASKQGAVDTQYF

d_gene: TRBD1
abundance: NA
j_gene: TRBJ1-5
len: 15
v_gene: TRBV6-2/TRBV6-3
CDR3nt: TGTGCCAGCAGTTACGGGGACAGGGGCAGTCAGCCCCAGCATTTT
CDR3aa: CASSYGDRGSQPQHF

d_gene: NA
abundance: few
j_gene: TRBJ1-5
len: 13
v_gene: TRBV5-8
CDR3nt: TGTGCCAGCAGCGTGGACGGGTATCAGCCCCAGCATTTT
CDR3aa: CASSVDGYQPQHF

d_gene: NA
abundance: NA
j_gene: TRBJ1-1
len: 14
v_gene: TRBV29-1
CDR3nt: TGCAGCGCCTCTGGGAGGGGGGGCGCGACTGAAGCTTTCTTT
CDR3aa: CSASGRGGATEAFF

d_gene: NA
abundance: NA
j_gene: TRBJ2-5
len: 13
v_gene: TRBV29-1
CDR3nt: TGCAGCGTTGCCAGATTAGCGGCTGAGGCCCAGTACTTC
CDR3aa: CSVARLAAEAQYF

d_gene: NA
abundance: NA
j_gene: TRBJ1-2
len: 12
v_gene: TRBV20-1
CDR3nt: TGCAGTGCCCCCCGCAGTGACTATGGCTACACCTTC
CDR3aa: CSAPRSDYGYTF

d_gene: TRBD2
abundance: NA
j_gene: TRBJ2-3
len: 18
v_gene: TRBV27
CDR3nt: TGTGCCAGCAGTTTATTACTAGCGGGATCCCCCTACACAGATACGCAGTATTTT
CDR3aa: CASSLLLAGSPYTDTQYF

d_gene: TRBD1
abundance: NA
j_gene: TRBJ2-7
len: 14
v_gene: TRBV9
CDR3nt: TGTGCCAGCAGCGCTGGGACAGGGGTGGACGAGCAGTACTTC
CDR3aa: CASSAGTGVDEQYF

d_gene: TRBD1
abundance: NA
j_gene: TRBJ2-7
len: 14
v_gene: TRBV7-2
CDR3nt: TGTGCCAGCAGCCCTGACAGGGGTTCCTACGAGCGGTACTTC
CDR3aa: CASSPDRGSYERYF

d_gene: TRBD2
abundance: NA
j_gene: TRBJ2-5
len: 17
v_gene: TRBV6-2/TRBV6-3
CDR3nt: TGTGCCAGCAGTTTCCAGCGGGGGGGGCCCGGATTCCAGACCCAGTACTTC
CDR3aa: CASSFQRGGPGFQTQYF

d_gene: NA
abundance: NA
j_gene: TRBJ2-1
len: 15
v_gene: TRBV9
CDR3nt: TGTGCCAGCAGCGAGGACGCAAGCTCCTACAATGAGCAGTTCTTC
CDR3aa: CASSEDASSYNEQFF

d_gene: NA
abundance: NA
j_gene: TRBJ2-5
len: 15
v_gene: TRBV12-3/TRBV12-4
CDR3nt: TGTGCCGGCAGTTTAGAGGGGGGGACACAAGAGACCCAGTACTTC
CDR3aa: CAGSLEGGTQETQYF

d_gene: TRBD2
abundance: few
j_gene: TRBJ2-3
len: 19
v_gene: TRBV29-1
CDR3nt: TGCAGCGTTTCCCCCCCTTGGAGTAGCGGGGGGGATCTCACAGATACGCAGTATTTT
CDR3aa: CSVSPPWSSGGDLTDTQYF

d_gene: TRBD2
abundance: NA
j_gene: TRBJ2-3
len: 14
v_gene: TRBV7-2
CDR3nt: TGTGCCAGCAGCTCCAGCGGGGGGGCCTTGACGCAGTATTTT
CDR3aa: CASSSSGGALTQYF

d_gene: NA
abundance: NA
j_gene: TRBJ1-2
len: 13
v_gene: TRBV12-3/TRBV12-4
CDR3nt: TGTGCCGGCTACCCTATGTCTGCCTATGGCTACACCTTC
CDR3aa: CAGYPMSAYGYTF

d_gene: TRBD2
abundance: NA
j_gene: TRBJ2-7
len: 14
v_gene: TRBV27
CDR3nt: TGTGCCAGCAGTAGGCGGGGGGGCCTCTACGAGCAGTACTTC
CDR3aa: CASSRRGGLYEQYF

d_gene: NA
abundance: once
j_gene: TRBJ2-7
len: 14
v_gene: TRBV27
CDR3nt: TGTGCCAGCAGTTGGGATCCTTCGAGCAATGAGCAGTACTTC
CDR3aa: CASSWDPSSNEQYF

d_gene: NA
abundance: few
j_gene: TRBJ2-5
len: 14
v_gene: TRBV7-9
CDR3nt: TGTGCCAGCAGCCGGGACTTGGTCGTAGAGACCCAGTACTTC
CDR3aa: CASSRDLVVETQYF

d_gene: TRBD1
abundance: NA
j_gene: TRBJ2-2
len: 13
v_gene: TRBV6-5
CDR3nt: TGTGCCAGCAGTGGGACAGGGCCCGGGGAGCTGTTTTTT
CDR3aa: CASSGTGPGELFF

d_gene: TRBD1
abundance: few
j_gene: TRBJ2-4
len: 14
v_gene: TRBV4-3
CDR3nt: TGCGCCAGCAGCCAAGGACAGGGGAGTAACATTCAGTACTTC
CDR3aa: CASSQGQGSNIQYF

d_gene: NA
abundance: NA
j_gene: TRBJ2-7
len: 15
v_gene: TRBV4-3
CDR3nt: TGCGCCAGCAGCATACAGGGGGGGGGCATCTACGAGCAGTACTTC
CDR3aa: CASSIQGGGIYEQYF

d_gene: NA
abundance: few
j_gene: TRBJ2-3
len: 13
v_gene: TRBV20-1
CDR3nt: TGCAGTGCGCCCGGGCGGGGCACAGATACGCAGTATTTT
CDR3aa: CSAPGRGTDTQYF

d_gene: NA
abundance: NA
j_gene: TRBJ2-7
len: 14
v_gene: TRBV29-1
CDR3nt: TGCAGCGTTGAATTGGGGATGGGTGCCTACGAGCAGTACTTC
CDR3aa: CSVELGMGAYEQYF

d_gene: NA
abundance: NA
j_gene: TRBJ1-5
len: 17
v_gene: TRBV28
CDR3nt: TGTGCCAGCAGCCTTAATAAGCCAGGACAGATCAATCAGCCCCAGCATTTT
CDR3aa: CASSLNKPGQINQPQHF